The 21 T cell receptor beta chains below come from one sample, sequenced in a study of chronic HIV infection and antiretroviral therapy. TCRdb reprocessed the 5' RACE reads via MiXCR and lists one record per CDR3 protein. This sample has 40,000 to 50,000 distinct CDR3 sequences, with 15% to 20% found just once. The sequencing sample was made of peripheral blood. All receptors derive from an adult who had HIV and had not received antiretroviral therapy, or was an uninfected healthy control (not recorded which).

This clonotype has at least ten counts. The chain joins TRBV28 to TRBJ1-2, with D possibly TRBD1 on 5 matching bases. The germline V gene has CDR1 MDHEN and CDR2 SYDVKM. The CDR3 is 14 residues long. Trimming removed 5 bases at V and 4 bases at J, with 14 bases between. The CDR3 DNA sequence: TGTGCCAGCAGTCCCGGTGGGGGGATCTATGGCTACACCTTC. It yields the protein CASSPGGGIYGYTF.

There are a few counts of this clonotype. The chain carries TRBV14 and TRBJ2-7; TRBD2 matches 10 bases. The CDR3 contains 13 residues. Germline V gene data show CDR1 as SGHDN and CDR2 as FVKESK. The junction had 5 bases not matched to a gene; V was cut back by 10 bases and J by 2 bases. The CDR3 nucleotides are TGTGCCACCCGGACTAGCGGTACCTACGAGCAGTACTTC. Translation: CATRTSGTYEQYF. The whole variable domain, remainder taken from reference TRBV14 and TRBJ2-7, is EAGVTQFPSHSVIEKGQTVTLRCDPISGHDNLYWYRRVMGKEIKFLLHFVKESKQDESGMPNNRFLAERTGGTYSTLKVQPAELEDSGVYFCATRTSGTYEQYFGPGTRLTVT.

The gene calls are TRBV27 and TRBJ1-5; unclear D gene. Per germline, CDR1 MNHEY and CDR2 SMNVEV (reference sequence). V was cut by 6 bases and J by 0 bases, with 12 bases left in between. This CDR3 is built from 15 residues. The CDR3 is CASSRGFNSNQPQHF. In DNA form, the CDR3 reads TGTGCCAGCAGCCGGGGTTTTAATAGCAATCAGCCCCAGCATTTT.

This clonotype was observed a few times. The chain couples TRBV29-1 to TRBJ2-3, with D unclear. Germline assignment: CDR1 SQVTM and CDR2 ANQGSEA. V lost 4 bases, J lost 3 bases, and 8 bases lay in between. The CDR3 loop spans 12 amino acids. The CDR3 spells CSVGAATDTQYF. The CDR3, as DNA: TGCAGCGTTGGGGCAGCTACAGATACGCAGTATTTT.

This chain links TRBV28 with TRBJ1-5; D ambiguous. V lost 4 bases and J lost 7, with 17 bases in between. Germline CDR1 and CDR2: MDHEN and SYDVKM. The CDR3 is made up of 15 amino acids. This CDR3 reads CASSSRLPREQPQHF. The CDR3 DNA is TGTGCCAGCAGTTCCCGGCTTCCTCGGGAGCAGCCCCAGCATTTT.

The rearrangement links TRBV4-2 to TRBJ2-2, with 7 bases lining up with TRBD2. The length of the CDR3 is 16 residues. The germline CDR1 and CDR2 sequences are LGHNA and YNFKEQ. Trimming removed 2 bases from V and 3 bases from J; junction bases left unmatched: 6. CDR3 in amino acids: CASSQLVGGDTGELFF. Written as DNA, the CDR3 is TGTGCCAGCAGCCAACTCGTTGGGGGGGACACCGGGGAGCTGTTTTTT.

The J gene is TRBJ1-1, the V gene TRBV16, with D unresolved. This CDR3 spans 11 amino acids. Trimming removed 4 bases at V and 11 bases at J, with 11 bases between. Germline CDR1 KGHSY, CDR2 FQNENV. The CDR3 bases are TGTGCCAGCAGCCTCGCCGAGTGGGCTTTCTTT. It specifies CASSLAEWAFF.

J is TRBJ2-7 and V is TRBV28; no definite D call. V shed 6 bases and J shed 6 bases, with 18 bases lying between them. This CDR3 is 14 amino acids long. CDR1 is MDHEN, CDR2 SYDVKM, per germline. CDR3 in DNA: TGTGCCAGCAGCCTACGTCGGAAAAGGTCCGAGCAGTACTTC. Its translation: CASSLRRKRSEQYF.

This chain joins TRBV5-1 and TRBJ1-2; a weak D match, TRBD1 (6 bases). V shed 6 bases and J shed 6 bases, with 15 bases lying between them. CDR1 is SGHRS and CDR2 is YFSETQ in the germline V gene. The CDR3 loop spans 13 amino acids. CDR3 loop: CASTDKNRDGYTF. In DNA, the CDR3 is TGCGCCAGCACCGATAAAAACAGGGATGGCTACACCTTC.

This clonotype was recorded many times. This rearrangement joins TRBV2 to TRBJ2-2, with 11 bases identical to TRBD2. The ends lost 11 bases at V and 1 base at J; junction bases unmatched: 3. Germline loops: CDR1 SNHLY, CDR2 FYNNEI. The CDR3 runs 14 residues. Written as DNA, the CDR3 is TGTGCCCGCGGACTAGCGGGGAACACCGGGGAGCTGTTTTTT. This codes for CARGLAGNTGELFF. Full variable domain (remainder filled in from reference TRBV2 and TRBJ2-2): EPEVTQTPSHQVTQMGQEVILRCVPISNHLYFYWYRQILGQKVEFLVSFYNNEISEKSEIFDDQFSVERPDGSNFTLKIRSTKLEDSAMYFCARGLAGNTGELFFGEGSRLTVL.

The gene calls are TRBV7-3 and TRBJ1-1; no reliable D call. The CDR3 contains 13 residues. Germline V CDR1 and CDR2: SGHTA, FQGTGA. The V end was cut by 5 bases, the J end by 0 bases, with 7 bases between. CDR3 amino acids: CASSPIMNTEAFF. The CDR3, as DNA: TGTGCCAGCAGCCCAATCATGAACACTGAAGCTTTCTTT.

The V gene is TRBV6-5, the J gene TRBJ1-4, with TRBD1 matching 9 bases. This CDR3 has 15 residues. The germline V gene has CDR1 MNHEY and CDR2 SVGAGI. V lost 0 bases to trimming and J lost 5 bases; unmatched junction nucleotides: 1. CDR3 DNA sequence: TGTGCCAGCAGTTACTCTGGGACAGGGAATGAAAAACTGTTTTTT. Its protein is CASSYSGTGNEKLFF.

The chain combines TRBV6-1 with TRBJ2-2, with TRBD1 identical over 8 bases. This CDR3 has 15 residues. Germline assignment: CDR1 MNHNS and CDR2 SASEGT. The V gene end was trimmed by 5 bases and the J gene end by 1 base; junction bases not matched to a gene: 3. The CDR3: CASSQGTGNTGELFF. The CDR3 region has the DNA TGTGCCAGCAGTCAAGGGACAGGGAACACCGGGGAGCTGTTTTTT.

There are a few counts of this clonotype. This chain uses TRBV13 with TRBJ1-5; maybe TRBD1 (6 bases). The length of the CDR3 is 15 residues. Germline values: CDR1 PRHDT, CDR2 FYEKMQ (reference sequence). Trimming shortened V by 5 bases and J by 1 base, and 12 bases separated the two germline ends. The CDR3 loop is CASSVQGKSNQPQHF. The CDR3 coding sequence is TGTGCCAGCAGCGTACAGGGAAAAAGCAATCAGCCCCAGCATTTT.

The V call is TRBV4-1, the J call TRBJ2-3, with a possible D match to TRBD2 (5 bases). V dropped 0 bases and J dropped 3 bases, with 10 bases sitting between them. This CDR3 comprises 15 residues. Germline V gives CDR1 MGHRA, CDR2 YSYEKL. CDR3 nucleotide sequence: TGCGCCAGCAGCCAAGACGTACGGGAAACAGATACGCAGTATTTT. Amino acids: CASSQDVRETDTQYF.

V and J are TRBV29-1 and TRBJ1-2; D call uncertain. The CDR3 has 12 residues. Germline CDR1 and CDR2: SQVTM and ANQGSEA. Trimming shortened V by 6 bases and J by 5 bases, and 13 bases separated the two germline ends. CDR3 nucleotide sequence: TGCAGCGTCCCCGACTTAGGGTATGGCTACACCTTC. It yields the protein CSVPDLGYGYTF.

The chain is built from TRBV27 and TRBJ1-2; 9 bases match TRBD1. CDR3 size: 15 residues. Germline V gene sequence: CDR1 MNHEY, CDR2 SMNVEV (reference sequence). V lost 4 bases to trimming and J lost 5 bases; unmatched junction nucleotides: 8. The CDR3 spells CASSSGTGPTYGYTF. CDR3 in DNA: TGTGCCAGCAGTTCGGGGACAGGGCCAACTTATGGCTACACCTTC.

The gene calls are TRBV29-1 and TRBJ2-1; weak D call: TRBD1 (6 bases). V was clipped by 6 bases and J by 6 bases, with 15 bases between them. CDR3 length: 13 residues. CDR1 and CDR2 from the germline V gene are SQVTM and ANQGSEA. The CDR3 loop reads CSVNPLGGNEQFF. As DNA, the CDR3 is TGCAGCGTGAACCCTTTAGGGGGCAATGAGCAGTTCTTC.

This clonotype has only a few counts. The chain joins TRBV29-1 to TRBJ2-1, with unresolved D. V gave up 0 bases and J gave up 4 bases, with 16 bases separating them. Germline CDR1 reads SQVTM; CDR2 reads ANQGSEA. The CDR3 totals 16 residues. CDR3 DNA sequence: TGCAGCGTTGAAGATCCGGGTAGATCCTCTTACAATGAGCAGTTCTTC. Amino acids: CSVEDPGRSSYNEQFF.

This sequence joins TRBV29-1 and TRBJ1-1; no firm D call. The ends were cut back, 8 bases at V and 11 bases at J, with 21 bases in the middle. There are 12 residues in the CDR3. Germline CDR1 reads SQVTM; CDR2 reads ANQGSEA. CDR3 sequence reads: CSLKKDGSGAFF. The CDR3 bases are TGCAGCCTAAAGAAGGACGGGTCCGGGGCTTTCTTT.

This clonotype has a handful of counts. This chain uses TRBV5-6 with TRBJ1-4; no clear D gene. Per the germline V gene, CDR1 is SGHDT and CDR2 is YYEEEE. This CDR3 comprises 12 residues. Trimming took 2 bases from V and 10 from J, leaving 9 bases between them. CDR3 bases: TGTGCCAGCAGCTTATCTGGCTTAAAACTGTTTTTT. Amino acids: CASSLSGLKLFF.